This TCR beta chain was retrieved from a study of brain T cells in children with intractable seizures (dated by TCRdb to about 2021). For the wider study: Resected brain tissue from about 48 pediatric epilepsy surgery cases was initially screened for immune gene transcripts with a NanoString immunology panel. About 70% of the 12 selected surgery cases also had pre-surgery blood sequenced, which left four cases with brain tissue only.

Trimming at the junction amounts to 6 bases on V and 3 bases on J, and the germline ends lie 9 bases apart. Including the terminal cysteine and phenylalanine, the CDR3 comprises 13 residues. Left in the record is the CDR3 DNA by itself, 39 bases read in frame from the first base. A remark on this clone: Its antigen is not yet known. The sample holds no much larger clone one base away, and base qualities are not on file. The sample contains more than one DNA sequence encoding this CDR3.

The time point label corresponds to: blood from clinic visit 5 months post-surgery; TSC patient then seizure free. The surgery cases showing the highest brain T cell transcript signatures were chosen for TCR beta chain sequencing of brain tissue and, when available, of blood. Prior to surgery, the patients had been treated with at least one anti-epileptic drug. TCR-sequenced patients were children with drug-resistant epilepsy due to tuberous sclerosis complex, focal cortical dysplasia, Rasmussen encephalitis or hemimegalencephaly. Bulk genomic DNA was isolated from unsorted brain tissue and whole blood using the Monarch genomic DNA purification kit. TCR beta chain sequences were generated from genomic DNA using the immunoSEQ assay. As for how the authors treated the data: CDR3 sequences that did not begin with the conserved framework cysteine at position 104 were removed by hand. To get clonality, the normalized Shannon's Diversity Index was subtracted from one, giving values from 0 (maximal diversity) to 1 (oligoclonal). Chi-squared comparison-of-proportions tests assessed whether the same CDR3 differed in frequency between samples, such as brain versus blood. Public clonotypes were identified through searches of immuneACCESS, and similarity to known antiviral clonotypes was evaluated with the VDJdb browser. As stored in TCRdb, this immuneACCESS dataset retains in-frame rearrangements with V and J assigned. A fraction of the clones does not appear; measured against another copy, unresolved V genes explain less than half of the discrepancy, and the remainder lacks a known reason. That table gives V, J and clone size, and the DNA gave D and trimming. The sample table contains 340,000 or so clones; only one count was recorded for nearly 95% of them. The ten top clones hold about 6% of the sample.

Overall study outcomes, separate from this receptor: The patients' HCMV serostatus was not known, and viral specificity was inferred solely from CDR3 sequence similarity. Because sequencing depth differed between pre- and post-surgery blood, the absence of clones from the pre-surgery sample may reflect undersampling.

This receptor was obtained from a boy younger than two with tuberous sclerosis and intractable seizures. The chain was built from TRBV12-3 or TRBV12-4 and TRBJ1-3; too little of a D gene remains to name it. The sequencing here drew on peripheral blood, taken about 5 months after surgery. CDR3 reads: CASSPSYGNTIYF. Here is the DNA: TGTGCCAGCAGCCCCAGTTATGGAAACACCATATATTTT.